The subject of this entry is one T cell receptor beta chain. No antigen is known for it. This specimen belongs to a study of T cells in Graves' hyperthyroidism and ophthalmopathy. Researchers took RNA transcripts and amplified the TCR beta CDR3 regions from them. TCR CDR3 underwent first-round RT-PCR with the HTBI primer set. From the multiplex PCR reads, TCRdb called clonotypes with MiXCR, one entry per CDR3 protein. Of around 420,000 distinct CDR3 sequences in the sample, around 16% were seen once. Whole-study findings and limits: A model of 13 V-J features distinguished ophthalmopathy from stable hyperthyroidism.

Recently diagnosed hyperthyroidism of less than 2 months' duration affected patients aged 18 to 65. Uncontrolled infection, other autoimmune disease, pregnancy or lactation led to exclusion. Diagnoses were made from clinical symptoms, serum measures (thyroxine and TRAb), thyroid ultrasound and orbital computed tomography. The clonotype comes from a woman between 18 and 30 years old with Graves' hyperthyroidism. The sample taken for sequencing was blood.

The CDR3 here is CASSQELLSGANVLTF. The DNA for the CDR3 is TGCGCCAGCAGCCAAGAGCTCCTATCTGGGGCCAACGTCCTGACTTTC. The chain is built from TRBV4-1 and TRBJ2-6; D not certain. The CDR3 loop spans 16 amino acids. Trimming cost V 0 bases and J 1 base, with 7 bases left between them. Looked up from germline, CDR1 is MGHRA and CDR2 is YSYEKL.